This TCR beta chain was sequenced during a study of CD8 T cells in Susac syndrome. RNA amounts of roughly 0.5 to 1 ug underwent reverse transcription with random hexamers. One entry per CDR3 protein, called by TCRdb with MiXCR from the immunoSEQ multiplex PCR reads. Here the sample spans approximately 200,000 distinct CDR3 sequences, 95% being singletons. Germline lookup yields CDR1 SQVTM and CDR2 ANQGSEA. With 8 bases clipped from V and 0 bases from J, the junction kept 12 bases outside the gene matches. This CDR3 region has 15 residues. The chain recombines TRBV29-1 with TRBJ1-2, with 7 bases aligning to TRBD1. Specimen: CD4+ T cells from PBMCs. This clonotype was obtained from a human donor with multiple sclerosis. The CDR3 sequence: CSIRRGTVANYGYTF. DNA of the CDR3: TGCAGCATTAGAAGGGGGACAGTAGCTAACTATGGCTACACCTTC.